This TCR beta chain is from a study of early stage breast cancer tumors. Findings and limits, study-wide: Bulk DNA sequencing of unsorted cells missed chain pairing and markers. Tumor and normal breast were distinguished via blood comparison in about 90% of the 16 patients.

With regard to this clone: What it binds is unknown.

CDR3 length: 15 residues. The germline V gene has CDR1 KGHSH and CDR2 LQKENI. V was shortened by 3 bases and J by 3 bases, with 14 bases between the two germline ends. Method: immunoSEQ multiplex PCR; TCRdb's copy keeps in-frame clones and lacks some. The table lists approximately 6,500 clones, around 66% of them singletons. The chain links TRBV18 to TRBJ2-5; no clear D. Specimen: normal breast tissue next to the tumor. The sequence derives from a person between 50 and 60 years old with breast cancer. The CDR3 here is CASSPEFLPKETQYF. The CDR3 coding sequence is TGTGCCAGCTCACCCGAGTTCCTGCCTAAAGAGACCCAGTACTTC.